The 9 T cell receptor beta chains in this list originate from one sample, sequenced in a study of vaccination effects on CD4 cells after COVID-19. Generated by immunoSEQ multiplex PCR, the TCRdb table keeps only in-frame clones and is missing some. The sample lists 45,000 to 60,000 clones; about 78% were seen once. No antigen is known for these receptors. At the end of nine to ten days of culture, CD4+ T cells were isolated. The sequenced sample was CD4+ T cells from PBMCs cultured without peptide, obtained before COVID-19 vaccination. The source of these receptors is a human donor who had a prior SARS-CoV-2 infection.

The chain recombines TRBV6-1 with TRBJ2-1, with D unresolved. The length of the CDR3 is 14 residues. V shed 1 base and J shed 4 bases, with 8 bases lying between them. Germline assignment: CDR1 MNHNS and CDR2 SASEGT. CDR3 in amino acids: CASSEGTVYNEQFF. In DNA, the CDR3 is TGTGCCAGCAGTGAAGGGACCGTATACAATGAGCAGTTCTTC.

V usage is TRBV5-1 and J usage is TRBJ2-1; TRBD2 agrees at 10 bases. Trimming took 4 bases from V and 6 from J; bases not matched to a gene: 7. CDR3 size: 15 residues. Germline V gene data show CDR1 as SGHRS and CDR2 as YFSETQ. The CDR3 DNA is TGCGCCAGCAGCACCTCTAGCGGGAGTATCAATGAGCAGTTCTTC. Its protein product is CASSTSSGSINEQFF. Filled out from reference TRBV5-1 and TRBJ2-1, the complete variable domain reads KAGVTQTPRYLIKTRGQQVTLSCSPISGHRSVSWYQQTPGQGLQFLFEYFSETQRNKGNFPGRFSGRQFSNSRSEMNVSTLELGDSALYLCASSTSSGSINEQFFGPGTRLTVL.

The rearrangement uses TRBV6-6 and TRBJ2-3, with TRBD2 as a possible D gene (5 bases). CDR1 is MNHNY, CDR2 SVGAGI, per germline (reference sequence). The CDR3 contains 13 residues. V shed 8 bases and J shed 6 bases, with 15 bases lying between them. The CDR3 loop is CASARRVLDTQYF. In DNA form, the CDR3 reads TGTGCCAGCGCCCGGCGGGTCTTGGATACGCAGTATTTT.

This chain connects TRBV6-5 to TRBJ2-1, with 13 bases that match TRBD2. Per the germline V gene, CDR1 is MNHEY and CDR2 is SVGAGI. The CDR3 consists of 15 residues. Trimming cost V 5 bases and J 6 bases; bases outside gene matches: 4. The CDR3 sequence is CASSQGLAGSNEQFF. The CDR3 bases are TGTGCCAGCAGTCAGGGACTAGCGGGGTCCAATGAGCAGTTCTTC.

The chain joins TRBV4-1 to TRBJ1-4, with TRBD1 matching 8 bases. The germline V gene encodes CDR1 MGHRA and CDR2 YSYEKL. This CDR3 is 21 amino acids long. V trimming: 3 bases; J trimming: 0 bases; junction bases outside the gene matches: 18. Here the CDR3 reads CASSQRSTYPGQAATNEKLFF. The CDR3 coding sequence is TGCGCCAGCAGCCAGAGATCAACTTATCCGGGACAGGCTGCAACTAATGAAAAACTGTTTTTT.

The V call is TRBV3-1 (or the pseudogene TRBV3-2), the J call TRBJ1-3; D unclear. CDR3 length equals 15 residues. Trimming pared 4 bases from V and 3 bases from J, leaving 13 bases between. Germline V gene sequence: CDR1 LGHDT, CDR2 YNNKEL (reference sequence). This CDR3 reads CASSPLDRNGNTIYF. For the CDR3, the DNA is TGTGCCAGCAGCCCACTAGATAGGAATGGAAACACCATATATTTT.

This chain joins TRBV5-5 and TRBJ1-6; a possible D gene is TRBD1 (5 bases). V was clipped by 4 bases and J by 5 bases, with 13 bases between them. From germline, CDR1 is SGHKS and CDR2 YYEKEE (reference sequence). The CDR3 is 15 amino acids. The CDR3 sequence: CASSGGWGNNSPLHF. In nucleotides, the CDR3 is TGTGCCAGCAGCGGAGGGTGGGGGAATAATTCACCCCTCCACTTT.

The chain couples TRBV15 to TRBJ2-4; D is undetermined. This CDR3 has 13 amino acids. Trimming pared 1 base from V and 9 bases from J, leaving 10 bases between. Germline V lookup: CDR1 LNHNV, CDR2 YYDKDF (reference sequence). For the CDR3, the DNA is TGTGCCACCAGCAGAGGAAGTTATGGCATTCAGTACTTC. Its translation is CATSRGSYGIQYF. Complete variable domain (other parts from reference TRBV15 and TRBJ2-4): DAMVIQNPRYQVTQFGKPVTLSCSQTLNHNVMYWYQQKSSQAPKLLFHYYDKDFNNEADTPDNFQSRRPNTSFCFLDIRSPGLGDTAMYLCATSRGSYGIQYFGAGTRLSVL.

CDR3 nucleotide sequence: TGTGCCAGCAGCCCAACCGTTCCCACAGATACGCAGTATTTT. This gives the protein CASSPTVPTDTQYF. This sequence joins TRBV5-6 and TRBJ2-3, with D unresolved. This CDR3 contains 14 residues. Per germline, CDR1 SGHDT and CDR2 YYEEEE. Trimming removed 4 bases at V and 2 bases at J, with 11 bases between.